One sample yielded the 5 T cell receptor beta chains listed below, sequenced in a study of CXCR3-negative and CXCR3-positive naive CD8 T cells. Notes on the study in general: CXCR3-positive naive cells had more hydrophobic TRB CDR3s than CXCR3-negative naive cells.

For these receptors, no antigen is known. TRB cDNA was prepared as libraries by UMI-labeled 5' RACE. TCRdb reprocessed the 5' RACE reads and reports one entry per CDR3 protein, with no DNA. Its table records under 110,000 distinct CDR3 sequences. The material sequenced was naive CXCR3+ CD8+ T cells from blood. Specified subset: CD45RO-CCR7+CD27+CD95- naive CD8+ T cells expressing CXCR3 (TNR3+). The source of these receptors is a human donor in good health. Some clones in this sample may be carry-over from other donors' samples.

The V and J genes are TRBV13 and TRBJ1-2; no DNA is available, so the TRBD1 call from TCRdb remains unchecked. Per germline, CDR1 PRHDT and CDR2 FYEKMQ (reference sequence). The CDR3 loop spans 15 amino acids. The chain's CDR3 is CASSLRVDWDVGYTF.

The genes are TRBV14 and TRBJ1-2; without DNA, the TCRdb call of TRBD1 cannot be checked. This CDR3 spans 14 amino acids. Per germline, CDR1 SGHDN and CDR2 FVKESK. CDR3 sequence: CASSQGQGNYGYTF.

The V gene is TRBV28, the J gene TRBJ2-1; the TCRdb D gene call, TRBD1, has no DNA to confirm it. The CDR3 contains 17 residues. CDR1 is MDHEN and CDR2 is SYDVKM in the germline V gene. CDR3 amino acids: CASSLFSGGGIYNEQFF. The full variable domain, its missing parts supplied by reference TRBV28 and TRBJ2-1, is DVKVTQSSRYLVKRTGEKVFLECVQDMDHENMFWYRQDPGLGLRLIYFSYDVKMKEKGDIPEGYSVSREKKERFSLILESASTNQTSMYLCASSLFSGGGIYNEQFFGPGTRLTVL.

The chain joins TRBV28 to TRBJ1-5; without DNA, the TCRdb call of TRBD1 cannot be checked. Germline V gene data show CDR1 as MDHEN and CDR2 as SYDVKM. The CDR3 has 17 residues. The CDR3 sequence is CASSFLMFGTDNQPQHF. The full variable domain, completed using reference TRBV28 and TRBJ1-5, is DVKVTQSSRYLVKRTGEKVFLECVQDMDHENMFWYRQDPGLGLRLIYFSYDVKMKEKGDIPEGYSVSREKKERFSLILESASTNQTSMYLCASSFLMFGTDNQPQHFGDGTRLSIL.

The chain uses TRBV7-9 and TRBJ2-7. This CDR3 is built from 15 residues. Germline lookup yields CDR1 SEHNR and CDR2 FQNEAQ (reference sequence). CDR3 protein: CASIDMATSPYEQYF.